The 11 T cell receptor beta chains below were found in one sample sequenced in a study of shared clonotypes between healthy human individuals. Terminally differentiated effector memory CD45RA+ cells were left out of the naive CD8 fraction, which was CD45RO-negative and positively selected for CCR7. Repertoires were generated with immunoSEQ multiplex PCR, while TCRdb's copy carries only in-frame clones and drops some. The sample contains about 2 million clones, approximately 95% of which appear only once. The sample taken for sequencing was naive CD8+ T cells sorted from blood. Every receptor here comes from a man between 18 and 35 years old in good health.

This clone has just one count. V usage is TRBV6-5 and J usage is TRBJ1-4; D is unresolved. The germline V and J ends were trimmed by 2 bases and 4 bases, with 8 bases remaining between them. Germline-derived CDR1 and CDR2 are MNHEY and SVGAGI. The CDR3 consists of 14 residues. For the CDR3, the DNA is TGTGCCAGCAGTTACAGGGCGGGTAATGAAAAACTGTTTTTT. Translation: CASSYRAGNEKLFF.

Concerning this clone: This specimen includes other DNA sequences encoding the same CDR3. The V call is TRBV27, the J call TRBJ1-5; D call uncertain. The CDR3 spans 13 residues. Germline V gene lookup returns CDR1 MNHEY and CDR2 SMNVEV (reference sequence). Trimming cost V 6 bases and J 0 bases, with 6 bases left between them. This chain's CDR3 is CASSNNSNQPQHF. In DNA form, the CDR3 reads TGTGCCAGCAGCAATAATAGCAATCAGCCCCAGCATTTT.

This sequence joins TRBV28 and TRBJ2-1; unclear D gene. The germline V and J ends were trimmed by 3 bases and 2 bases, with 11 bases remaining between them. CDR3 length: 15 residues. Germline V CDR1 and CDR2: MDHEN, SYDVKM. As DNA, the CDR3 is TGTGCCAGCAGTTTTAGGCCTGCCGCCTACAATGAGCAGTTCTTC. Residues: CASSFRPAAYNEQFF. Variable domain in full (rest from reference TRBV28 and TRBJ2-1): DVKVTQSSRYLVKRTGEKVFLECVQDMDHENMFWYRQDPGLGLRLIYFSYDVKMKEKGDIPEGYSVSREKKERFSLILESASTNQTSMYLCASSFRPAAYNEQFFGPGTRLTVL.

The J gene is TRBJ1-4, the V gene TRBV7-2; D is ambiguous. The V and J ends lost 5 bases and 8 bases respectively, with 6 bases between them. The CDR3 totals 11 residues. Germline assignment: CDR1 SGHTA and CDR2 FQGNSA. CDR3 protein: CASSPGEKLFF. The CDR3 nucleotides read TGTGCCAGCAGCCCGGGGGAAAAACTGTTTTTT.

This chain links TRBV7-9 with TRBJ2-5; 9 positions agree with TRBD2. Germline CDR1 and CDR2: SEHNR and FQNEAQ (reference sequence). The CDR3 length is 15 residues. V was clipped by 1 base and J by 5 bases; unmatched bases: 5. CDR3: CASSLGTSVHETQYF. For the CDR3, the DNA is TGTGCCAGCAGCTTAGGGACTAGCGTCCATGAGACCCAGTACTTC. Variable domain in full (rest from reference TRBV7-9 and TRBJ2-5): DTGVSQNPRHKITKRGQNVTFRCDPISEHNRLYWYRQTLGQGPEFLTYFQNEAQLEKSRLLSDRFSAERPKGSFSTLEIQRTEQGDSAMYLCASSLGTSVHETQYFGPGTRLLVL.

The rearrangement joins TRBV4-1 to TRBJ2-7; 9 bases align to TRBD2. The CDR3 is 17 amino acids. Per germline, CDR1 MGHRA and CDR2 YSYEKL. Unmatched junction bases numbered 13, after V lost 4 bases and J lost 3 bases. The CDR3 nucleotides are TGCGCCAGCAGCCCTCGAGGGAGCGGGGGGCCTCTCTACGAGCAGTACTTC. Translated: CASSPRGSGGPLYEQYF.

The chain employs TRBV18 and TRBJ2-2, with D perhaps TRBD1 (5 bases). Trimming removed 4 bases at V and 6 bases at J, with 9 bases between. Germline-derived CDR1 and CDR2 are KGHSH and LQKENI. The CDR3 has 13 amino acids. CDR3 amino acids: CASSLFRAGELFF. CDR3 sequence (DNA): TGTGCCAGCTCACTTTTCAGGGCCGGGGAGCTGTTTTTT.

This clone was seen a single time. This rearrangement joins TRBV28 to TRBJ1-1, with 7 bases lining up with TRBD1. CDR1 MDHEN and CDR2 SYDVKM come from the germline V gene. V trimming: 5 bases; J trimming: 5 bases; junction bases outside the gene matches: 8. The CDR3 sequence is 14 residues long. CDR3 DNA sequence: TGTGCCAGCAGTCCGACAGGGTGGACAACTGAAGCTTTCTTT. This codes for CASSPTGWTTEAFF.

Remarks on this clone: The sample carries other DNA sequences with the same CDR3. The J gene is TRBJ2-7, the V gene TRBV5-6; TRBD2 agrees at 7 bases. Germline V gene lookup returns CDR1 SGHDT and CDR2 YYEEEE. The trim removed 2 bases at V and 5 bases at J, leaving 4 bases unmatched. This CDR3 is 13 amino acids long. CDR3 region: CASSFGRGDEQYF. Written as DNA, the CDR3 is TGTGCCAGCAGCTTTGGACGGGGGGACGAGCAGTACTTC. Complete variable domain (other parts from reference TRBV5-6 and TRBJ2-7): DAGVTQSPTHLIKTRGQQVTLRCSPKSGHDTVSWYQQALGQGPQFIFQYYEEEERQRGNFPDRFSGHQFPNYSSELNVNALLLGDSALYLCASSFGRGDEQYFGPGTRLTVT.

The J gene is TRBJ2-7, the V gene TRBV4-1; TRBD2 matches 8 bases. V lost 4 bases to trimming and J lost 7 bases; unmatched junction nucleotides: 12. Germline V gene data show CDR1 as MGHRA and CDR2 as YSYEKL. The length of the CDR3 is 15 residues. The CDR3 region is CASSLSAAGVGEQYF. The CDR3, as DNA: TGCGCCAGCAGCCTGTCGGCAGCGGGAGTTGGGGAGCAGTACTTC.

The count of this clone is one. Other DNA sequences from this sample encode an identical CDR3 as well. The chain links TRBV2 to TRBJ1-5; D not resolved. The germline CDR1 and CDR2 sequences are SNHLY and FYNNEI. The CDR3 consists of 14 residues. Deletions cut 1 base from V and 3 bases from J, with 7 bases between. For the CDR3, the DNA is TGTGCCAGCAGTGAAGGCTTCTCCAATCAGCCCCAGCATTTT. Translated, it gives CASSEGFSNQPQHF.